This TCR beta chain was found in a study of early T cells in non-severe SARS-CoV-2 infection (dated by TCRdb to 2020 to 2023). Concerning the study at large: Because TCR sequencing relied on bulk RNA taken from unsorted whole blood, pairing of alpha and beta chains was not possible.

The library was built by means of 5' RACE. TCRdb lists the instrument as NextSeq 500. To correct for sequencing error and PCR bias, the TCR library protocol tagged individual cDNA molecules with unique molecular identifiers. Both TCR alpha and beta chains were sequenced, and tight co-correlation was observed between alpha and beta sequence abundances in each sample. From the authors' description of their analysis: Decombinator V4 was used to annotate the V gene, J gene and CDR3 of the TCR sequences. Expanded TCRs were defined as changing significantly between any two time points under a Poisson model with p below 0.0001. TCR abundances were normalised to the total number of TCRs sequenced per sample and expressed as counts per million. TRAV1-2 paired with TRAJ12, TRAJ20 or TRAJ33 defined MAIT TCRs, while TRAV10 paired with TRAJ18 defined iNKT TCRs. VDJdb, accessed on 1 November 2021, was searched for TCRs annotated for CMV, EBV and SARS-CoV-2, and TCRs annotated for more than one antigen were excluded. The raw public data were reprocessed by TCRdb itself: fastp quality trimming at Q25, MiXCR clonotype calling, in-frame beta chains only. Entries that share a CDR3 protein sequence are merged under the most common genes and DNA. TCRdb, not the original authors, processed these V and J calls. This sample comprises tens of thousands of distinct CDR3 sequences, under 9.5% of them detected only once. The leading ten clones occupy about 5.6% of the sample.

The investigation overall reported the following: VDJdb matching was skewed toward anti-spike CD8 responses, so virus-specific expansions were likely underestimated and private and CD4 specificities were missed.

Note on this clonotype: There is no known antigen for this receptor. Per-base qualities were not stored, and no clone one base away is much larger.

A case-control design nested within a healthcare worker cohort in London, UK, was used, with weekly nasopharyngeal swab PCR tests and blood sampling performed. Healthcare workers were recruited during the week of the UK lockdown, between 23 and 31 March 2020, and followed weekly for up to about 15 weeks. Unmatched junction bases come to 9, with V trimmed by 7 bases and J by 2 bases. As encoded in the germline V gene (reference sequence), CDR1 is MNHEY while CDR2 is SMNVEV. From its cysteine to its phenylalanine, the CDR3 spans 15 amino acids. Only the CDR3 part of the read is kept: 45 bases, read in frame from the first base.

The sequence joins TRBV27 to TRBJ2-3, and TRBD2 aligns with 7 junction nucleotides. The source material was whole blood. This TCR came from an adult who was a healthcare worker with PCR-confirmed SARS-CoV-2 infection or an uninfected control (not recorded which). The CDR3 region has the sequence CASKSQRGNTDTQYF. The sequenced DNA is TGTGCCAGCAAAAGCCAGCGGGGAAACACAGATACGCAGTATTTT.